These 18 T cell receptor beta chains originate from one sample sequenced in a study of T cell responses to AZD1222 COVID-19 vaccine. Clones were read by immunoSEQ multiplex PCR, and TCRdb kept only the in-frame ones, dropping some. This repertoire shows 100,000 or so clones, roughly 84% found once; its top ten account for over 15%. The sequencing here drew on peripheral blood, taken on day 0 of AZD1222 vaccination. These receptors all stem from an adult in good health.

The chain links TRBV28 to TRBJ1-5, with D hard to call. The CDR3 has 11 residues. Trimming pared 5 bases from V and 11 bases from J, leaving 10 bases between. CDR1 is MDHEN, CDR2 SYDVKM, per germline. CDR3 bases: TGTGCCAGCAGTCTTACCGTCTCCCAGCATTTT. It is translated as CASSLTVSQHF. Full variable domain (remainder filled in from reference TRBV28 and TRBJ1-5): DVKVTQSSRYLVKRTGEKVFLECVQDMDHENMFWYRQDPGLGLRLIYFSYDVKMKEKGDIPEGYSVSREKKERFSLILESASTNQTSMYLCASSLTVSQHFGDGTRLSIL.

The J gene is TRBJ1-2, the V gene TRBV2; no clear D gene. Germline-derived CDR1 and CDR2 are SNHLY and FYNNEI. The CDR3 is 13 amino acids. Trimming removed 4 bases at V and 2 bases at J, with 8 bases between. This CDR3 is CASSGKVNYGYTF. CDR3 nucleotides: TGTGCCAGCAGTGGTAAGGTGAACTATGGCTACACCTTC.

The V gene is TRBV6-5, the J gene TRBJ2-5, with D perhaps matching TRBD2 (5 bases). V gave up 6 bases and J gave up 3 bases, with 14 bases separating them. Germline loops: CDR1 MNHEY, CDR2 SVGAGI. The CDR3 sequence is 14 residues long. In DNA form, the CDR3 reads TGTGCCAGCAGCCCGACGGGAACTGAAGAGACCCAGTACTTC. This sequence encodes CASSPTGTEETQYF.

The V call is TRBV14, the J call TRBJ2-7, with a weak D call TRBD2 (5 bases). CDR3 length: 12 residues. Germline CDR1 SGHDN, CDR2 FVKESK. V lost 2 bases, J lost 10 bases, and 12 bases lay in between. This CDR3 is CASSQSSRSQYF. CDR3 coding DNA: TGTGCCAGCAGCCAATCTAGCCGATCCCAGTACTTC.

This chain joins TRBV5-1 and TRBJ2-2; D is uncertain. This CDR3 is 15 amino acids long. Germline values: CDR1 SGHRS, CDR2 YFSETQ. V shed 2 bases and J shed 1 base, with 9 bases lying between them. In DNA, the CDR3 is TGCGCCAGCAGCTTCCACGACTTGAACACCGGGGAGCTGTTTTTT. Its protein product is CASSFHDLNTGELFF.

The rearrangement joins TRBV3-1 (or the pseudogene TRBV3-2) to TRBJ2-1; TRBD2 aligns across 7 bases. Unmatched junction bases numbered 10, after V lost 0 bases and J lost 8 bases. The CDR3 runs 16 residues. Germline V gene sequence: CDR1 LGHDT, CDR2 YNNKEL (reference sequence). CDR3 sequence: CASSQEVQRDGDEQFF. The CDR3 bases are TGTGCCAGCAGCCAAGAGGTTCAGCGGGATGGGGATGAGCAGTTCTTC.

Notes on this clone: Within the sample, other DNA sequences also encode this same CDR3. The V gene is TRBV7-9, the J gene TRBJ2-7, with TRBD1 identical over 8 bases. Germline V CDR1 and CDR2: SEHNR, FQNEAQ (reference sequence). This CDR3 is 15 amino acids long. With V trimmed by 1 base and J by 4 bases, 6 bases remained unmatched. CDR3 nucleotide sequence: TGTGCCAGCAGCTTAGGACAGGGGATATCGTACGAGCAGTACTTC. Protein: CASSLGQGISYEQYF.

The sample holds one count of this clone. This sequence joins TRBV27 and TRBJ1-2; possible D gene TRBD1, 6 bases. The ends were cut back, 0 bases at V and 10 bases at J, with 21 bases in the middle. CDR1 MNHEY and CDR2 SMNVEV come from the germline V gene (reference sequence). This CDR3 region has 16 residues. CDR3: CASSLSGRMGGTLYTF. The CDR3 DNA sequence: TGTGCCAGCAGTTTATCGGGCCGGATGGGGGGCACCCTCTACACCTTC.

This rearrangement joins TRBV15 to TRBJ1-3; D remains ambiguous. Trimming stripped 0 bases from V and 7 bases from J, with 7 bases between. Germline V gene lookup returns CDR1 LNHNV and CDR2 YYDKDF (reference sequence). CDR3 length: 13 residues. The DNA of the CDR3 is TGTGCCACCAGCAGAGATGGAAGTAACACCATATATTTT. The encoded protein is CATSRDGSNTIYF.

This clone appeared a single time. In DNA form, the CDR3 reads TGCGCCAGCAGCTTGGATCTAGCGGGGGGCACAGATACGCAGTATTTT. This gives the protein CASSLDLAGGTDTQYF. V gene TRBV5-1 combines with J gene TRBJ2-3; 10 bases align to TRBD2. The CDR3 covers 16 residues. Germline V CDR1 and CDR2: SGHRS, YFSETQ. V lost 0 bases, J lost 1 base, and 2 bases stayed unmatched. The full variable domain, completed using reference TRBV5-1 and TRBJ2-3, is KAGVTQTPRYLIKTRGQQVTLSCSPISGHRSVSWYQQTPGQGLQFLFEYFSETQRNKGNFPGRFSGRQFSNSRSEMNVSTLELGDSALYLCASSLDLAGGTDTQYFGPGTRLTVL.

This chain joins TRBV9 and TRBJ2-1; 8 bases agree with TRBD1. Germline assignment: CDR1 SGDLS and CDR2 YYNGEE. The V gene end was trimmed by 4 bases and the J gene end by 8 bases; junction bases not matched to a gene: 17. The CDR3 runs to 17 residues. In DNA, the CDR3 is TGTGCCAGCAGCTTCTCTCACGGACAGGGAATTTTTGATGAGCAGTTCTTC. Its translation: CASSFSHGQGIFDEQFF.

The V call is TRBV4-2, the J call TRBJ2-1, with a tentative D call TRBD2 (5 bases). V was pared by 2 bases and J by 5 bases, with 7 bases between. This CDR3 is built from 13 residues. Germline V gene data show CDR1 as LGHNA and CDR2 as YNFKEQ. CDR3 DNA: TGTGCCAGCAGCCAACCGACTAACAATGAGCAGTTCTTC. The encoded protein is CASSQPTNNEQFF.

The chain carries TRBV6-8 and TRBJ2-7; 9 bases line up with TRBD2. V was pared by 0 bases and J by 0 bases, with 12 bases of the junction left unmatched. The length of the CDR3 is 19 residues. CDR1 is MNHGY, CDR2 SAAAGT, per germline. CDR3 DNA sequence: TGTGCCAGCAGTTACTCGATAAGGGCCCCTAGCGGGGTCTCCTACGAGCAGTACTTC. Protein sequence: CASSYSIRAPSGVSYEQYF.

This clone was recorded once. The chain links TRBV19 to TRBJ1-6; 7 positions match TRBD1. CDR1 LNHDA and CDR2 SQIVND come from the germline V gene (reference sequence). Trimming took 9 bases from V and 8 from J; bases not matched to a gene: 10. The CDR3 loop spans 14 amino acids. The CDR3 region is CASPGDSPHSPLHF. The DNA for the CDR3 is TGTGCCAGCCCGGGGGACAGTCCGCATTCACCCCTCCACTTT.

The J gene is TRBJ2-2, the V gene TRBV6-5; possibly TRBD2 for D (6 bases). V lost 2 bases and J 5 bases, leaving 9 bases between the germline ends. The germline CDR1 and CDR2 sequences are MNHEY and SVGAGI. This CDR3 spans 14 amino acids. The DNA for the CDR3 is TGTGCCAGCAGTTACAACGGGGGAACCGGGGAGCTGTTTTTT. Its translation is CASSYNGGTGELFF.

This clone is a singleton in its sample. The chain carries TRBV2 and TRBJ2-7, with D unclear. V gave up 2 bases and J gave up 3 bases, with 2 bases separating them. Germline CDR1 is SNHLY and CDR2 is FYNNEI. This CDR3 is 11 amino acids long. In DNA form, the CDR3 reads TGTGCCAGCAGTGAACTCTACGAGCAGTACTTC. This gives the protein CASSELYEQYF.

The V and J genes are TRBV19 and TRBJ1-5; D remains unclear. CDR3 size: 13 residues. V was clipped by 3 bases and J by 4 bases, with 7 bases between them. The germline V gene has CDR1 LNHDA and CDR2 SQIVND (reference sequence). CDR3 region: CASSMGWNQPQHF. The CDR3 DNA is TGTGCCAGTAGTATGGGATGGAATCAGCCCCAGCATTTT.

The chain joins TRBV6-5 to TRBJ1-1; maybe TRBD1 (5 bases). V was pared by 5 bases and J by 1 base, with 14 bases between. The CDR3 sequence is 15 residues long. From germline, CDR1 is MNHEY and CDR2 SVGAGI. This chain's CDR3 is CASSLSGGTNTEAFF. CDR3 coding DNA: TGTGCCAGCAGTCTCTCCGGTGGGACGAACACTGAAGCTTTCTTT.